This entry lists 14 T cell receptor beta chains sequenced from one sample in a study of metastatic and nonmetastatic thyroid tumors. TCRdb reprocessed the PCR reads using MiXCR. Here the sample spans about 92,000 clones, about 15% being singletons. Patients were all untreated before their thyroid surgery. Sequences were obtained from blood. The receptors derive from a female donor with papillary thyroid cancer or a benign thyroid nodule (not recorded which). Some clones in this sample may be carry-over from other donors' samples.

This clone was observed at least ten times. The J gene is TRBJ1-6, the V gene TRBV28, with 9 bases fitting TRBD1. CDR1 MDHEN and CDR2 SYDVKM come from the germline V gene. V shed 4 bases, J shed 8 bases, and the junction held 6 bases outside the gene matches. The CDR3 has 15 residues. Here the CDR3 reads CASSSSGTGYSPLHF. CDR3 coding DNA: TGTGCCAGCAGTTCCTCCGGGACAGGGTATTCACCCCTCCACTTT.

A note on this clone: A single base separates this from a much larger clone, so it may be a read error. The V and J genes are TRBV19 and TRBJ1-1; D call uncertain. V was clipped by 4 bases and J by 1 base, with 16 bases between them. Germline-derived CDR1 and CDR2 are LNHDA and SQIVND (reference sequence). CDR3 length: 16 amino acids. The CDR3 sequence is CASSTMVPGRNTEAFF. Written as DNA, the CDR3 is TGTGCCAGTAGTACTATGGTTCCGGGTCGGAACACTGAAGCTTTCTTT.

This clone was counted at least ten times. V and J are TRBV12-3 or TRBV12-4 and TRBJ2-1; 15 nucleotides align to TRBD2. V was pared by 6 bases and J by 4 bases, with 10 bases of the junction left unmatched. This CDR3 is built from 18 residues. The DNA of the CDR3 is TGTGCCAGCAGGCTAGGACTAGCGGGGGGGCGGGGATACAATGAGCAGTTCTTC. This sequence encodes CASRLGLAGGRGYNEQFF.

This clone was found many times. The CDR3 region has the DNA TGCGCCAGCAGCGAGTACCGACGATCCAATGAAAAACTGTTTTTT. This gives the protein CASSEYRRSNEKLFF. The rearrangement links TRBV5-1 to TRBJ1-4; D not resolved. Trimming shortened V by 4 bases and J by 5 bases, and 15 bases separated the two germline ends. The CDR3 spans 15 residues. Germline lookup yields CDR1 SGHRS and CDR2 YFSETQ.

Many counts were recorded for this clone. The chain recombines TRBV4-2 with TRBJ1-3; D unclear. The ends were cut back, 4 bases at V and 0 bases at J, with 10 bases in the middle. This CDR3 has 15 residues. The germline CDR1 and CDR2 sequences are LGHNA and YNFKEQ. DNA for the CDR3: TGTGCCAGCAGCCGTACCAGGATCTCTGGAAACACCATATATTTT. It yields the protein CASSRTRISGNTIYF.

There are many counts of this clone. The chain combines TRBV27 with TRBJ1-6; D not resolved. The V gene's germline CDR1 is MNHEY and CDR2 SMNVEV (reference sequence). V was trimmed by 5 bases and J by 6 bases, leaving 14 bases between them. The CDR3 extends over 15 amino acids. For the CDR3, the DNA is TGTGCCAGCAGTCCACATGCGGATCTTAATTCACCCCTCCACTTT. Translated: CASSPHADLNSPLHF.

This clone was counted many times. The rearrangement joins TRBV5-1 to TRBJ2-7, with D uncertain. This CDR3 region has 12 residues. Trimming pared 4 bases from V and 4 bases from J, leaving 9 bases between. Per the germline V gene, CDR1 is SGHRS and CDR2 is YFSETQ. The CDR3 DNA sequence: TGCGCCAGCAGCCCGGATTTTTACGAGCAGTACTTC. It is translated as CASSPDFYEQYF.

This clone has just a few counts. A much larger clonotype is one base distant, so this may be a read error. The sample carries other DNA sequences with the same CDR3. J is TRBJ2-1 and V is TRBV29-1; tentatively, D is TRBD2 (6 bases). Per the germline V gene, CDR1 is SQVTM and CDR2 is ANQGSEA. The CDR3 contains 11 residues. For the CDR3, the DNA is TGTAGCGTTGATCGTGGGCGGGGGCAGTTCTTC. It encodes CSVDRGRGQFF.

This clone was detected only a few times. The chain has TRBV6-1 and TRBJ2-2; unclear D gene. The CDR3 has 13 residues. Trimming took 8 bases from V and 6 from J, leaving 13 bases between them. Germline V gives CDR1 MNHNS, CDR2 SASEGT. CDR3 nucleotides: TGTGCCAGCTCCCCTGGGCAGGCCGGGGAGCTGTTTTTT. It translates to CASSPGQAGELFF.

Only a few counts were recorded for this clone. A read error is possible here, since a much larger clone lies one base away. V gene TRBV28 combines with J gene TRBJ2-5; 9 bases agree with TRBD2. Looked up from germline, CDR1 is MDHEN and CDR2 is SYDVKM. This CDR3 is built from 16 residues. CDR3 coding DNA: TGTGCCAGCAGTTTACACATAGCGGGGGTTCAAGAGACCCATTACTTC. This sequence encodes CASSLHIAGVQETHYF.

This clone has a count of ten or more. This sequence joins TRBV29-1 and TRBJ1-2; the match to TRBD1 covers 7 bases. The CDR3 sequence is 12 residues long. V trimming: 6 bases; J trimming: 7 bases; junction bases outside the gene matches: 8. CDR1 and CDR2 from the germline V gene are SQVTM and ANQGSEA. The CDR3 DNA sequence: TGCAGCGTAGTACGACAGGGTAGTGGCTACACCTTC. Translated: CSVVRQGSGYTF.

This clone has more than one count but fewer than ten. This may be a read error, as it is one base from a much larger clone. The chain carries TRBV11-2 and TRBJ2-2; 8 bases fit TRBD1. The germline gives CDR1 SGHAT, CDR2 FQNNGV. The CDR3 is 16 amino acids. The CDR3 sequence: CAISSGQGVGTGELFF. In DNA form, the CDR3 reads TGTGCCATCAGCTCCGGACAGGGCGTGGGCACCGGGGAGCTGTTTTTT.

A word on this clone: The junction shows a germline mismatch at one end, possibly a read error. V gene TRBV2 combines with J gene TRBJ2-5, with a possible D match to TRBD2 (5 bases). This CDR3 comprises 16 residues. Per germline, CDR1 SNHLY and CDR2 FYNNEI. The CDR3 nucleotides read TGTACCAGCAGTGAAGGGAACATGGGGAGTGGGGAGACCCAGTACTTC. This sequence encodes CTSSEGNMGSGETQYF.

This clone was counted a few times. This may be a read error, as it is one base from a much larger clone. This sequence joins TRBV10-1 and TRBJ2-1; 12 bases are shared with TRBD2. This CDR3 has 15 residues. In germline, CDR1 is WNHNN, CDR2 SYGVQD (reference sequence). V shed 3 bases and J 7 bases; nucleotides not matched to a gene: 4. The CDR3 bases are TGCGCCAGCAGTGACCTAGCGGGGGGGAGGAATGAGCAGTTCTTC. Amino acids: CASSDLAGGRNEQFF.